This is a list of T cell receptor beta chains from one sample in a study of cytomegalovirus exposure and HLA in healthy donors. The protocol was immunoSEQ multiplex PCR, while the TCRdb copy is restricted to in-frame clones and leaves out a portion. The table has about 120,000 clones, over 75% seen once; the top ten hold around 3.5%. The sequenced material came from PBMCs. The receptors were sampled from a human donor in good health. Each CDR3 is given with its conserved first and last residue. D genes are given only for firm matches. Rows may omit the clone size; those that give it use once, few, many or a size class.

TRBJ2-7 | . | TRBV11-2 | . | CASSTGGITHEQYF | TGTGCCAGCTCAACGGGCGGGATAACCCACGAGCAGTACTTC
TRBJ1-2 | . | TRBV27 | . | CASSFGRNYGYTF | TGTGCCAGCAGTTTCGGCAGGAACTATGGCTACACCTTC
TRBJ2-7 | TRBD1 | TRBV25-1 | . | CASSFQTGGGRSYEQYF | TGTGCCAGCAGTTTCCAGACAGGGGGCGGAAGGTCCTACGAGCAGTACTTC
TRBJ2-2 | TRBD1 | TRBV11-2 | . | CASSSGGQRYPGELFF | TGTGCCAGCAGTAGTGGGGGACAGAGGTACCCCGGGGAGCTGTTTTTT
TRBJ2-4 | TRBD2 | TRBV9 | . | CASSVELAGGPKNIQYF | TGTGCCAGCAGCGTAGAACTAGCGGGAGGGCCGAAAAACATTCAGTACTTC
TRBJ1-1 | TRBD1 | TRBV9 | once | CASSAEVTGTTEAFF | TGTGCCAGCAGCGCCGAGGTGACAGGGACCACTGAAGCTTTCTTT
TRBJ2-3 | TRBD2 | TRBV10-2 | few | CASQLAGVTDTQYF | TGCGCCAGCCAGTTAGCGGGAGTCACAGATACGCAGTATTTT
TRBJ1-1 | . | TRBV19 | . | CASRAGQINMEAFF | TGTGCCAGTAGGGCCGGACAGATTAATATGGAAGCTTTCTTT
TRBJ1-3 | . | TRBV6-5 | . | CASRRATNSGNTIYF | TGTGCCAGCAGACGAGCTACCAACTCTGGAAACACCATATATTTT
TRBJ1-1 | TRBD1 | TRBV28 | . | CAIKGQGATEAFF | TGTGCCATCAAAGGACAGGGGGCCACTGAAGCTTTCTTT
TRBJ2-7 | . | TRBV6-6 | . | CASTLARGQSLYEQYF | TGTGCCAGCACCCTCGCGCGGGGCCAGAGTCTATACGAGCAGTACTTC
TRBJ2-1 | . | TRBV7-3 | . | CASSPSYSSYNEQFF | TGTGCCAGCAGCCCGTCATACAGCTCCTACAATGAGCAGTTCTTC
TRBJ2-7 | . | TRBV5-1 | . | CASSLTGYSYEQYF | TGCGCCAGCAGCTTGACAGGGTATTCCTACGAGCAGTACTTC
TRBJ2-7 | . | TRBV7-2 | once | CASSPLVGFGLSYEQYF | TGTGCCAGCAGCCCCCTTGTAGGTTTTGGGCTCTCCTACGAGCAGTACTTC
TRBJ2-7 | TRBD2 | TRBV4-1 | few | CASSQPRGSGSSYEQYF | TGCGCCAGCAGCCAACCCCGGGGTAGCGGGAGCTCCTACGAGCAGTACTTC
TRBJ2-1 | TRBD2 | TRBV5-6 | . | CASSLEVWTSGTNEQFF | TGTGCCAGCAGCTTGGAAGTGTGGACTAGCGGGACTAATGAGCAGTTCTTC
TRBJ1-5 | TRBD1 | TRBV28 | . | CASSFTYFGTVPGQPQHF | TGTGCCAGCAGTTTCACGTATTTCGGGACAGTGCCAGGTCAGCCCCAGCATTTT
TRBJ2-2 | . | TRBV15 | . | CATSLETADTGELFF | TGTGCCACCAGCTTAGAGACGGCGGACACCGGGGAGCTGTTTTTT
TRBJ2-1 | TRBD2 | TRBV4-2 | . | CASSQDLVGGSVKQFF | TGTGCCAGCAGCCAAGATCTCGTGGGCGGGAGCGTTAAGCAGTTCTTC
TRBJ2-7 | . | TRBV7-3 | . | CASSLGPSQGTYEQYF | TGTGCCAGCAGTTTAGGACCCTCTCAGGGGACCTACGAGCAGTACTTC
TRBJ2-3 | . | TRBV15 | . | CATSRGTGGVDTQYF | TGTGCCACCAGCAGAGGGACGGGGGGCGTAGATACGCAGTATTTT
TRBJ2-5 | . | TRBV18 | once | CASSPTTTATGETQYF | TGTGCCAGCTCACCAACAACTACCGCGACCGGAGAGACCCAGTACTTC
TRBJ2-3 | . | TRBV9 | . | CASSVGVGGTDTQYF | TGTGCCAGCAGCGTAGGGGTGGGAGGCACAGATACGCAGTATTTT
TRBJ1-3 | TRBD1 | TRBV27 | . | CASSQGQGPGNTIYF | TGTGCCAGCAGTCAGGGACAGGGTCCGGGAAACACCATATATTTT
TRBJ2-3 | TRBD2 | TRBV7-7 | once | CASSLSSGGADTQYF | TGTGCTAGCAGCTTGTCTAGCGGGGGGGCGGATACGCAGTATTTT
TRBJ1-1 | . | TRBV28 | . | CASSLHGAGGTEAFF | TGTGCCAGCAGTTTACATGGGGCCGGAGGGACTGAAGCTTTCTTT
TRBJ2-1 | . | TRBV5-3 | . | CARSPRGGYNEQFF | TGTGCCAGAAGCCCCCGCGGTGGCTACAATGAGCAGTTCTTC
TRBJ1-1 | . | TRBV6-5 | few | CASSPPRGGTEAFF | TGTGCCAGCAGTCCCCCGCGGGGGGGCACTGAAGCTTTCTTT
TRBJ1-2 | . | TRBV28 | . | CASSLAGGYTF | TGTGCCAGCAGTTTAGCGGGTGGCTACACCTTC
TRBJ2-7 | . | TRBV11-2 | . | CASRFHYEQYF | TGTGCCAGCAGGTTCCACTACGAGCAGTACTTC
TRBJ2-7 | . | TRBV2 | few | CASRLGQGTYEQYF | TGTGCCAGCAGATTGGGGCAGGGCACCTACGAGCAGTACTTC
TRBJ1-2 | . | TRBV13 | . | CASSLGQLGYYGYTF | TGTGCCAGCAGCTTAGGACAGCTGGGCTACTATGGCTACACCTTC
TRBJ2-4 | TRBD2 | TRBV7-9 | . | CASSPGLAGGQYF | TGTGCCAGCAGCCCAGGACTAGCGGGAGGTCAGTACTTC
TRBJ1-1 | . | TRBV2 | . | CATAVGSNTEAFF | TGTGCCACCGCCGTAGGGAGTAACACTGAAGCTTTCTTT
TRBJ2-5 | . | TRBV5-1 | . | CASSFARNQETQYF | TGCGCCAGCAGCTTCGCTAGGAACCAAGAGACCCAGTACTTC
TRBJ2-1 | . | TRBV5-6 | . | CASSGIDSYNEQFF | TGTGCCAGCTCCGGGATTGACTCCTACAATGAGCAGTTCTTC